A single sample is the source of the 6 T cell receptor beta chains below, sequenced in a study of blood T cell repertoires in COVID-19 (TCRdb year 2020). Receptor amplification or capture employed the immunoSEQ multiplex PCR assay. TCRdb limited this immuneACCESS table to in-frame rearrangements with V and J called. A share of clones is missing; checked studies link under half to unresolved V genes, and the rest is unexplained. The sample table holds hundreds of thousands of clones, of which about 85% were seen once. Together, the top ten hold around 1.9% of the sample. Sequenced material: PBMCs or T cells enriched from blood (not recorded which). The receptors were gathered from a woman between 25 and 40 years old who had been exposed to COVID-19.

The chain carries TRBV19 and TRBJ2-1; 8 nucleotides match TRBD1. V lost 9 bases to trimming and J lost 7 bases; unmatched junction nucleotides: 8. Germline V gives CDR1 LNHDA, CDR2 SQIVND (reference sequence). There are 13 residues in the CDR3. CDR3 coding DNA: TGTGCCAGCGGGACAGGAGATTGGAATGAGCAGTTCTTC. Its protein product is CASGTGDWNEQFF.

The chain links TRBV4-3 to TRBJ1-1; 9 nucleotides line up with TRBD1. V lost 1 base to trimming and J lost 1 base; unmatched junction nucleotides: 10. The length of the CDR3 is 18 residues. Germline V gives CDR1 LGHNA, CDR2 YSLEER. CDR3 nucleotides: TGCGCCAGCAGCCAAGCGCCGGGACAGGGAATGCGGAACACTGAAGCTTTCTTT. As protein: CASSQAPGQGMRNTEAFF.

The rearrangement uses TRBV7-2 and TRBJ2-3; 8 nucleotides agree with TRBD2. There are 15 residues in the CDR3. Germline V gives CDR1 SGHTA, CDR2 FQGNSA. Losses at the gene ends were 5 bases for V and 2 bases for J; bases not matched to a gene: 6. The chain's CDR3 is CASSPGAGVTDTQYF. CDR3 sequence (DNA): TGTGCCAGCAGCCCTGGAGCGGGGGTCACAGATACGCAGTATTTT.

The CDR3 loop reads CASSLIARGQYF. The CDR3 nucleotides are TGTGCCAGCAGTTTAATTGCTAGGGGGCAGTACTTC. The chain employs TRBV28 and TRBJ2-7; D possibly corresponds to TRBD1 (5 bases). The germline V gene encodes CDR1 MDHEN and CDR2 SYDVKM. The CDR3 runs 12 residues. The germline V and J ends were trimmed by 2 bases and 9 bases, with 11 bases remaining between them. Drawing the rest from reference TRBV28 and TRBJ2-7, the complete variable domain is DVKVTQSSRYLVKRTGEKVFLECVQDMDHENMFWYRQDPGLGLRLIYFSYDVKMKEKGDIPEGYSVSREKKERFSLILESASTNQTSMYLCASSLIARGQYFGPGTRLTVT.

V usage is TRBV7-3 and J usage is TRBJ2-3; TRBD1 agrees at 7 bases. The CDR3 is 14 amino acids. V lost 5 bases and J lost 1; bases outside the gene matches: 3. CDR1 is SGHTA, CDR2 FQGTGA, per germline. The CDR3 is CASSTTGGTDTQYF. The CDR3 nucleotides are TGTGCCAGCAGCACTACAGGGGGCACAGATACGCAGTATTTT.

J is TRBJ2-1 and V is TRBV9, with D perhaps matching TRBD2 (5 bases). The CDR3 has 14 residues. The germline CDR1 and CDR2 sequences are SGDLS and YYNGEE. Trimming took 0 bases from V and 11 from J, leaving 15 bases between them. CDR3 sequence: CASSVEPLSGKQFF. The CDR3 bases are TGTGCCAGCAGCGTAGAGCCGTTAAGCGGTAAGCAGTTCTTC. The full variable domain, rest sourced from reference TRBV9 and TRBJ2-1, is DSGVTQTPKHLITATGQRVTLRCSPRSGDLSVYWYQQSLDQGLQFLIQYYNGEERAKGNILERFSAQQFPDLHSELNLSSLELGDSALYFCASSVEPLSGKQFFGPGTRLTVL.